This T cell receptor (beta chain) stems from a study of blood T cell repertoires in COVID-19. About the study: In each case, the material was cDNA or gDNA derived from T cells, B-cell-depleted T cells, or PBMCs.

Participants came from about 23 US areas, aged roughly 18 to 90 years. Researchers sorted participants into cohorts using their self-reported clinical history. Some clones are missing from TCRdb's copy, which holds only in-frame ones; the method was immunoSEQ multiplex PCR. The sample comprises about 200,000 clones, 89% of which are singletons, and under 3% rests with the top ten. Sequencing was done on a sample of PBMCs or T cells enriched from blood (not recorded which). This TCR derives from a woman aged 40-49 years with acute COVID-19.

The CDR3 DNA reads as TGTGCCAGCAGCTTACCCCTATTGTCAGTGTTGGAAAGATCCTCCGGGCAGCCCCAGCATTTT. Translation gives CASSLPLLSVLERSSGQPQHF. V and J are TRBV13 and TRBJ1-5, with D unresolved. With 2 bases removed from V and 7 bases from J, the gap between germline ends came to 33 bases. Per germline, CDR1 PRHDT and CDR2 FYEKMQ (reference sequence). CDR3 length: 21 amino acids.